This section outlines one TCR beta chain sequence together with its context. The target antigen is unknown. The libraries of TRB cDNA were prepared using 5' RACE with UMI labels. TCRdb reworked the 5' RACE reads into one entry per CDR3 protein, no DNA. The sample table includes 75,000 to 100,000 distinct CDR3 sequences. The entry originates in a study of CXCR3-negative and CXCR3-positive naive CD8 T cells. Germline lookup yields CDR1 LNHDA and CDR2 SQIVND (reference sequence). The CDR3 has 17 residues. Study-wide points: TRBV-TRBJ usage was similar across naive CXCR3 subsets but distinct in memory cells. CXCR3 expression partially decreased after cryopreservation; most assays used fresh PBMCs. Diversity in memory CD8+ cells fell much lower than the comparably high levels seen in both naive subsets.

The origin of this receptor is a human donor in good health. Some clones in this sample may be carry-over from other donors' samples. This chain joins TRBV19 and TRBJ2-1; the TCRdb D gene call, TRBD1, has no DNA to confirm it. Sequenced input: naive CXCR3- CD8+ T cells from blood. The subset: CD45RO-CCR7+CD27+CD95- naive CD8+ T cells lacking CXCR3 (TNR3-). This chain's CDR3 is CASSIDYFGTDYNEQFF.